Given below is one TCR beta chain in context. Its antigen remains unidentified. Per-nucleotide qualities are absent, and no much larger clonotype sits a single base away. Genomic DNA served as template for TCR beta VDJ combination and CDR3 sequence profiling. An Illumina HiSeq 2000 was used for TCR repertoire sequencing. On the study's bioinformatics: TRBV/TRBJ rearrangement plots, CDR3 size and DJ length profiles, and Simpson's diversity index were used to assess repertoires. Whichever DNA sequence was most abundant in the deep sequencing data was defined as the immunodominant clone. CDR3 amino acid sequences were screened for sharing across subjects and were compared with published repertoires and the VDJdb database. TCRdb's own reprocessing of the public reads used fastp at Q25 and MiXCR and kept productive beta chains. Each entry merges the rows of one CDR3 protein and shows their most common DNA and genes. For this entry, the V and J calls and clone size follow TCRdb and not the study's own pipeline. The sample records 260,000 or so distinct CDR3 sequences, around 43% of which are singletons. The ten largest account for less than 9% of the sample.

Flow cytometry had shown CD8+CD57+ cell expansion in the patients selected for sequencing. Severe acquired aplastic anemia was diagnosed in all patients according to International Study of Aplastic Anemia and Agranulocytosis and Camitta criteria. No patient had received any therapy when blood was sampled. In this study, sorted CD4+ and CD8+ T cells from the blood of healthy subjects and of severe aplastic anemia patients had their TCR repertoires deep-sequenced. Patients were enrolled in the USA under clinicaltrials.gov protocols 00001620, 01623167, 00001397, 00071045, 00081523 and 00961064. Ficoll-Paque density gradient centrifugation was used to isolate peripheral blood mononuclear cells. CD4+ and CD8+ T cells were sorted by FACS or magnetic beads before DNA extraction. This specimen belongs to a study of CD8+CD57+ T cells in acquired aplastic anemia (dated by TCRdb to the late 2010s). Background on the whole study: A mean of about 3.2 ug of DNA, ranging from roughly 0.19 to 27.4 ug, was extracted from sorted CD4+ and CD8+ cells. A CD8+CD57+ expansion meant a frequency higher than the mean frequency seen in healthy subjects.

The CDR3 goes from the cysteine to the phenylalanine over 13 residues. The sequence is cut down to CDR3 DNA, 39 bases in frame from base 1. A distance of 9 bases separates the germline ends of V and J, which lose 6 bases and 4 bases respectively. From a lookup of the germline V gene, CDR1 and CDR2 are MGHDK and SYGVNS. The full study reports these points: Although roughly 30 CD8+ CDR3 sequences were shared by patients and controls, these sequences appeared highly expressed in patients and within the immunodominant clones of patients. CD8+ Simpson's diversity did not differ significantly between patients and healthy controls (P=0.060).

The sequencing sample was made of sorted CD4+, CD8+, or CD8+CD57+ T cells (not recorded which) from PBMCs. The chain was built from TRBV25-1 and TRBJ2-2, with the D segment identity uncertain. This clonotype was obtained from a human donor with aplastic anemia. At the DNA level, the sequence is TGTGCCAGCAGAGAAAGAGGCACCGGGGAGCTGTTTTTT. This is translated as CASRERGTGELFF.